These 10 T cell receptor beta chains were sequenced from one sample in a study of CD8 T cells in Susac syndrome. Roughly 0.45 to 1 ug RNA was reverse transcribed with random hexamers. In TCRdb, the immunoSEQ multiplex PCR reads were re-called with MiXCR into one record per CDR3 protein. The sample yields about 210,000 distinct CDR3 sequences, roughly 93% seen once. The sequenced sample was CD4+ T cells from PBMCs. The receptor set was obtained from a human donor with Susac syndrome.

The chain combines TRBV20-1 with TRBJ1-2; tentatively, D is TRBD1 (5 bases). V was pared by 3 bases and J by 3 bases, with 11 bases between. CDR3 length: 13 amino acids. Germline CDR1 reads DFQATT; CDR2 reads SNEGSKA (reference sequence). The CDR3 sequence: CSASDGADYGYTF. DNA for the CDR3: TGCAGTGCTAGCGATGGGGCGGACTATGGCTACACCTTC.

This chain connects TRBV4-1 to TRBJ1-1; D is undetermined. This CDR3 has 15 residues. Per germline, CDR1 MGHRA and CDR2 YSYEKL. Deletions cut 0 bases from V and 1 base from J, with 9 bases between. The DNA of the CDR3 is TGCGCCAGCAGCCAAGATGGCAGGCCGAACACTGAAGCTTTCTTT. Protein: CASSQDGRPNTEAFF.

The chain couples TRBV28 to TRBJ1-1; D is uncertain. The CDR3 has 11 amino acids. Germline lookup yields CDR1 MDHEN and CDR2 SYDVKM. The germline V and J ends were trimmed by 1 base and 7 bases, with 4 bases remaining between them. CDR3 loop: CASSLYFEAFF. CDR3 coding DNA: TGTGCCAGCAGTTTATATTTTGAAGCTTTCTTT. The full variable domain, with the rest looked up from reference TRBV28 and TRBJ1-1, is DVKVTQSSRYLVKRTGEKVFLECVQDMDHENMFWYRQDPGLGLRLIYFSYDVKMKEKGDIPEGYSVSREKKERFSLILESASTNQTSMYLCASSLYFEAFFGQGTRLTVV.

CDR3 loop: CASSWRTGGEPYEQYF. The CDR3 bases are TGCGCCAGCAGCTGGCGGACAGGGGGCGAACCCTACGAGCAGTACTTC. The V call is TRBV5-1, the J call TRBJ2-7, with 11 positions matching TRBD1. The V and J ends lost 3 bases and 2 bases, in that order; junction bases with no gene match: 7. CDR3 size: 16 residues. Germline loops: CDR1 SGHRS, CDR2 YFSETQ. Complete variable domain (other parts from reference TRBV5-1 and TRBJ2-7): KAGVTQTPRYLIKTRGQQVTLSCSPISGHRSVSWYQQTPGQGLQFLFEYFSETQRNKGNFPGRFSGRQFSNSRSEMNVSTLELGDSALYLCASSWRTGGEPYEQYFGPGTRLTVT.

V usage is TRBV5-1 and J usage is TRBJ2-3; unclear D gene. CDR3 length equals 13 residues. The germline V and J ends were trimmed by 8 bases and 1 base, with 11 bases remaining between them. CDR1 SGHRS and CDR2 YFSETQ come from the germline V gene. This CDR3 is CASAVGGTDTQYF. Written as DNA, the CDR3 is TGCGCCAGTGCTGTTGGAGGCACAGATACGCAGTATTTT.

CDR3 protein: CASSHRSGQGGGELFF. The CDR3 coding sequence is TGTGCCAGCAGCCACCGATCGGGACAGGGCGGCGGGGAGCTGTTTTTT. The chain uses TRBV11-2 and TRBJ2-2, with 9 bases matching TRBD1. The CDR3 has 16 amino acids. Germline CDR1 is SGHAT and CDR2 is FQNNGV. Trimming at V came to 5 bases and at J to 7 bases, leaving 11 bases not matched to a gene.

The V call is TRBV6-5, the J call TRBJ1-3; D may be TRBD1 (5 bases). The CDR3 spans 15 residues. CDR1 MNHEY and CDR2 SVGAGI come from the germline V gene. With 6 bases removed from V and 1 base from J, the gap between germline ends came to 13 bases. CDR3 residues: CASSPLGGSGNTIYF. CDR3 bases: TGTGCCAGCAGCCCCCTCGGGGGGTCTGGAAACACCATATATTTT.

This chain joins TRBV9 and TRBJ2-3, with TRBD2 identical over 13 bases. CDR3 length: 16 amino acids. With V trimmed by 3 bases and J by 4 bases, 5 bases remained unmatched. Germline V gene data show CDR1 as SGDLS and CDR2 as YYNGEE. In nucleotides, the CDR3 is TGTGCCAGCAGCGCCAGACTAGCGGGGGGATCAGATACGCAGTATTTT. Its translation is CASSARLAGGSDTQYF.

The chain employs TRBV7-8 and TRBJ2-7, with D tentatively TRBD2 (6 bases). The length of the CDR3 is 13 residues. V lost 5 bases, J lost 3 bases, and 11 bases lay in between. Germline CDR1 reads SGHVS; CDR2 reads FQNEAQ. The CDR3 DNA reads as TGTGCCAGCAGCCGGGGGACGGACTACGAGCAGTACTTC. This encodes CASSRGTDYEQYF.

The chain combines TRBV20-1 with TRBJ2-7, with 7 bases fitting TRBD1. V dropped 6 bases and J dropped 2; count of bases not matched to a gene: 10. The CDR3 has 14 amino acids. CDR1 and CDR2 from the germline V gene are DFQATT and SNEGSKA (reference sequence). The CDR3 DNA reads TGCAGTGCCCCCCTGGGACAGACAGCCTACGAGCAGTACTTC. Its protein product is CSAPLGQTAYEQYF.